This T cell receptor (beta chain) was sequenced in a study of shared clonotypes between healthy human individuals. Turning to the study itself: Aged 18 to 49, the donors were a couple of women and a few men. Study results and caveats: Memory subsets generally showed lower estimated richness than naive subsets. For sorted subsets, rarefaction showed incomplete sequencing despite large depth. It was expected that sequencing depth would affect clonotype sharing among donors.

V gave up 4 bases and J gave up 6 bases, with 12 bases separating them. CDR1 and CDR2 from the germline V gene are SNHLY and FYNNEI. This CDR3 is 13 amino acids long. Using immunoSEQ multiplex PCR, the repertoire was profiled, and TCRdb retains in-frame clones only, with some absent. Here the sample spans 650,000 to 800,000 clones, 55% to 80% being singletons. Of note for this clone: What it binds is unknown.

The V call is TRBV2, the J call TRBJ1-1, with unresolved D. The material sequenced was memory CD4+ T cells sorted from blood. Indicated subset: CD45RA-negative fraction. The receptor was derived from a woman between 25 and 40 years old in good health. This CDR3 reads CASSVGREAEAFF. The CDR3 bases are TGTGCCAGCAGTGTTGGTAGGGAGGCTGAAGCTTTCTTT.